This T cell receptor (beta chain) was captured in a study of blood T cell repertoires in COVID-19. Study as a whole: Samples came from the United States, Italy and Spain, spanning acute and convalescent COVID-19. Sample material is recorded as cDNA or gDNA derived from T cells, B-cell-depleted T cells, or PBMCs.

Clones were read by immunoSEQ multiplex PCR, and TCRdb kept only the in-frame ones, dropping some. The sample has some 50,000 clones; around nine tenths are singletons. Germline V lookup: CDR1 MGHDK, CDR2 SYGVNS. The CDR3 has 14 residues. After removal of 8 bases from V and 1 base from J, the junction contained 4 bases not matched to a gene. Sequencing was performed on peripheral blood. This TCR was recovered from a man aged 45-65 years with acute or convalescent COVID-19. The V and J genes are TRBV25-1 and TRBJ2-3; 9 bases align to TRBD2. This chain's CDR3 is CASASSGGTDTQYF. Here the CDR3 DNA reads TGTGCCAGCGCCTCTAGCGGGGGCACAGATACGCAGTATTTT.